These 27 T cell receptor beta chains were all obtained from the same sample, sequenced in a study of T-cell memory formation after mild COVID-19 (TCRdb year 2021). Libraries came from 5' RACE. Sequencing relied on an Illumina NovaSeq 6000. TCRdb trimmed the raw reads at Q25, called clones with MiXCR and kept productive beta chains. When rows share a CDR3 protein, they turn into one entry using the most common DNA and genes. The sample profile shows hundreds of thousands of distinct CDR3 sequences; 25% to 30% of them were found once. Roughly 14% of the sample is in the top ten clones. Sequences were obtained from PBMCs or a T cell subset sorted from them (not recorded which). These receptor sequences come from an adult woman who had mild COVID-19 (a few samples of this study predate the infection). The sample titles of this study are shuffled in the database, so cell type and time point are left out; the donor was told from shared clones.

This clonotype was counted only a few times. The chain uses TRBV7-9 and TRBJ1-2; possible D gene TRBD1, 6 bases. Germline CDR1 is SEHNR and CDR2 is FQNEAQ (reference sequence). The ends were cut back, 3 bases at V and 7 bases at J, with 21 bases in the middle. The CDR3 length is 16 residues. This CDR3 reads CASSLGGLGQGPGYTF. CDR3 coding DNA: TGTGCCAGCAGCTTGGGGGGCCTTGGGCAGGGTCCTGGCTACACCTTC.

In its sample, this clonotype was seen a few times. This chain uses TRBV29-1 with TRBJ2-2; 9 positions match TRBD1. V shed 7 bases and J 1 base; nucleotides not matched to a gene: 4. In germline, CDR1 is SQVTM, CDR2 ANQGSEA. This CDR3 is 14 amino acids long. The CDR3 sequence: CSGGQGRNTGELFF. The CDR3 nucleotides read TGCAGCGGGGGACAGGGAAGGAACACCGGGGAGCTGTTTTTT.

CDR3 sequence (DNA): TGCGCCAGCAGCCAAGGTCTTCTTGTGGACCTAGCCAAAAACATTCAGTACTTC. As protein: CASSQGLLVDLAKNIQYF. The genes are TRBV4-1 and TRBJ2-4; D is undetermined. This CDR3 comprises 18 residues. In germline, CDR1 is MGHRA, CDR2 YSYEKL. V was shortened by 1 base and J by 0 bases, with 16 bases between the two germline ends.

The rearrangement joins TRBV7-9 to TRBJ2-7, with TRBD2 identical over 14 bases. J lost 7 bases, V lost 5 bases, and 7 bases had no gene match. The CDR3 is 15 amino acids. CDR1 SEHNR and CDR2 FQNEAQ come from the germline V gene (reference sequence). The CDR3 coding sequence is TGTGCCAGCAGCACAGGGACTAGCGGGAGTTGGGAGCAGTACTTC. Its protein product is CASSTGTSGSWEQYF.

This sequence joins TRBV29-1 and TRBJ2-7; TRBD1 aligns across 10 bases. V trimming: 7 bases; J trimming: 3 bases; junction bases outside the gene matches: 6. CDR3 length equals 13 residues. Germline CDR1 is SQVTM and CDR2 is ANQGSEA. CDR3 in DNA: TGCAGCGGAACCGGGACAGGGGACTACGAGCAGTACTTC. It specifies CSGTGTGDYEQYF.

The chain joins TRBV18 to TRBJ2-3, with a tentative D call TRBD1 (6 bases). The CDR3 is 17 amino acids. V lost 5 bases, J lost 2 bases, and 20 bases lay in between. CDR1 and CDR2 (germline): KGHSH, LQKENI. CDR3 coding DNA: TGTGCCAGCTCATCGTTGCAAACAGGGTCTTACACAGATACGCAGTATTTT. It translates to CASSSLQTGSYTDTQYF.

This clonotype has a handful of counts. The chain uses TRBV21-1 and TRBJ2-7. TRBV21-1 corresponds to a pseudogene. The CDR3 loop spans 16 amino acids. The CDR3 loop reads CASSKMRDPPRTEQYF. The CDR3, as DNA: TGTGCCAGCAGCAAAATGCGAGACCCACCTCGGACCGAGCAGTACTTC.

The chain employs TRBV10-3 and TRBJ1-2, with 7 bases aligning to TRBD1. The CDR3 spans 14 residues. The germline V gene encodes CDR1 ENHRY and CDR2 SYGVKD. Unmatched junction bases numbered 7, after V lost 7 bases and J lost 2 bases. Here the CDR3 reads CAITATGLNYGYTF. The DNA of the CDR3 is TGTGCCATCACCGCGACAGGGTTGAACTATGGCTACACCTTC.

Here the CDR3 DNA reads TGTGCCACCAGTGATCCCACCGGGAGGTCCTACAATGAGCAGTTCTTC. Its protein is CATSDPTGRSYNEQFF. This chain connects TRBV24-1 to TRBJ2-1; 7 bases match TRBD2. This CDR3 is 16 amino acids long. Germline lookup yields CDR1 KGHDR and CDR2 SFDVKD. After removal of 3 bases from V and 1 base from J, the junction contained 5 bases not matched to a gene.

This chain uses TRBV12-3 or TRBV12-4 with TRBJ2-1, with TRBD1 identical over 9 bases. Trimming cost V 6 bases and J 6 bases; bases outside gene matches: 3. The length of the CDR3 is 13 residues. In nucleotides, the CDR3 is TGTGCCAGCAGAAGGACAGGGGTCAATGAGCAGTTCTTC. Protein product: CASRRTGVNEQFF.

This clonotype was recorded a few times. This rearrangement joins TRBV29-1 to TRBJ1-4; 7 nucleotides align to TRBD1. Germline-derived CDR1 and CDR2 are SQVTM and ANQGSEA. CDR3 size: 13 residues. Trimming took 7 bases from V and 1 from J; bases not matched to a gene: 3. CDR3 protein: CSAYRGTNEKLFF. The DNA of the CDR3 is TGCAGCGCTTACAGGGGAACTAATGAAAAACTGTTTTTT.

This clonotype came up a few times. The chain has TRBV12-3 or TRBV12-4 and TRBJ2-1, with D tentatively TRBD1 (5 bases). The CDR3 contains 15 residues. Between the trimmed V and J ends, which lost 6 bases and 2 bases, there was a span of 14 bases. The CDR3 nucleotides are TGTGCCAGCAGCCTAGGGGCAGTTCCCTACAATGAGCAGTTCTTC. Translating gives CASSLGAVPYNEQFF.

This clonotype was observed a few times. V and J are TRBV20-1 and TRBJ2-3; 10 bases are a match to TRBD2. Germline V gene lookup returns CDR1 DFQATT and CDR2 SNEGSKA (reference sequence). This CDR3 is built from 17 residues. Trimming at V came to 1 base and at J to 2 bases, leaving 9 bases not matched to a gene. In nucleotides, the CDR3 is TGCAGTGCTAGAGGTCTAGCGGGGGCCGTTCCCACAGATACGCAGTATTTT. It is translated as CSARGLAGAVPTDTQYF.

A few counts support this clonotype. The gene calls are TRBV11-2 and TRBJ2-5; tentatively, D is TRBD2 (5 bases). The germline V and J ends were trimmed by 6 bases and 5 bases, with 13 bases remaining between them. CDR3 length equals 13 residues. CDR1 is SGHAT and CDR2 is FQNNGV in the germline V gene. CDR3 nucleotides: TGTGCCAGCAGGGTGGCTGGCGGGGAGACCCAGTACTTC. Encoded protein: CASRVAGGETQYF.

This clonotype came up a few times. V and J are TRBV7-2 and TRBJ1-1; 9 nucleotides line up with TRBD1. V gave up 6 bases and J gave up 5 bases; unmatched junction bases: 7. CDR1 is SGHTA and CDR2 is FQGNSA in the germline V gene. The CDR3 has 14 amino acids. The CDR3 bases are TGTGCCAGCAGAACACAGGGGGCGTCAACTGAAGCTTTCTTT. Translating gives CASRTQGASTEAFF.

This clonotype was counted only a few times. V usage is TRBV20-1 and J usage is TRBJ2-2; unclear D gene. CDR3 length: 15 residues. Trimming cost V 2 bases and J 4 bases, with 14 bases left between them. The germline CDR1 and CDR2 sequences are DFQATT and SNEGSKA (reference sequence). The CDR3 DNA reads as TGCAGTGCTAGATCCTCGGGCAGATTCACCGGGGAGCTGTTTTTT. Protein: CSARSSGRFTGELFF.

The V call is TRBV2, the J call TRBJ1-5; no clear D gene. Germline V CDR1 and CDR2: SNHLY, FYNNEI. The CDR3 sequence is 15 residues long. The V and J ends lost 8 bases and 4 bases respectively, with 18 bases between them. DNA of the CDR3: TGTGCCAGCCTAACTGGACCGATTACTAATCAGCCCCAGCATTTT. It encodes CASLTGPITNQPQHF. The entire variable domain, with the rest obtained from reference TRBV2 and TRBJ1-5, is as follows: EPEVTQTPSHQVTQMGQEVILRCVPISNHLYFYWYRQILGQKVEFLVSFYNNEISEKSEIFDDQFSVERPDGSNFTLKIRSTKLEDSAMYFCASLTGPITNQPQHFGDGTRLSIL.

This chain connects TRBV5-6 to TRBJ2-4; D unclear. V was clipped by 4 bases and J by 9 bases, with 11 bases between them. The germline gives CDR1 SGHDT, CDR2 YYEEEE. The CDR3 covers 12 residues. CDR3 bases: TGTGCCAGCAGCGCGGACCTTGGCATTCAGTACTTC. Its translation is CASSADLGIQYF.

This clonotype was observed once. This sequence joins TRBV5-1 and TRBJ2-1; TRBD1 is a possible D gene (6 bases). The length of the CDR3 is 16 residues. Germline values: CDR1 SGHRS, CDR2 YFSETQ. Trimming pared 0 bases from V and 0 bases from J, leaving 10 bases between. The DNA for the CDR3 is TGCGCCAGCAGCTTGGCCTGGGGGCGCTCCTACAATGAGCAGTTCTTC. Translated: CASSLAWGRSYNEQFF.

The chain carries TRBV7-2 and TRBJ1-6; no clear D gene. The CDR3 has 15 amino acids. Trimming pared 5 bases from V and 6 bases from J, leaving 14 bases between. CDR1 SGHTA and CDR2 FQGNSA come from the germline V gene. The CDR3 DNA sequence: TGTGCCAGCAGCCCGGGAGAGACACGTAATTCACCCCTCCACTTT. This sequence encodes CASSPGETRNSPLHF.

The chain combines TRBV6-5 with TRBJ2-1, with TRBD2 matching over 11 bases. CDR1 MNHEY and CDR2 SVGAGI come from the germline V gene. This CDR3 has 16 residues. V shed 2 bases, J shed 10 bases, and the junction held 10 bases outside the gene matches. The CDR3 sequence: CASSYGLAGGYDEQFF. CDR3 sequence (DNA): TGTGCCAGCAGTTACGGGCTAGCGGGGGGTTATGACGAGCAGTTCTTC.

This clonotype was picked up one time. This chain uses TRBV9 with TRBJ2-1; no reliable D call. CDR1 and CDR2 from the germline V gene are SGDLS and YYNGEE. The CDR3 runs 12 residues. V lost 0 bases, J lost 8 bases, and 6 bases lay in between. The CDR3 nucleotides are TGTGCCAGCAGCGTAGGGGGTTATGAGCAGTTCTTC. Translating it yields CASSVGGYEQFF.

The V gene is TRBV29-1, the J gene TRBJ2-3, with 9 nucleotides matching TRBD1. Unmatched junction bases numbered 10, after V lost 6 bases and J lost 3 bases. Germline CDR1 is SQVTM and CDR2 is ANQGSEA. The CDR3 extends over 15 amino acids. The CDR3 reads CSVDDGTGLTDTQYF. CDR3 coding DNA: TGCAGCGTCGACGACGGGACAGGGTTGACAGATACGCAGTATTTT.

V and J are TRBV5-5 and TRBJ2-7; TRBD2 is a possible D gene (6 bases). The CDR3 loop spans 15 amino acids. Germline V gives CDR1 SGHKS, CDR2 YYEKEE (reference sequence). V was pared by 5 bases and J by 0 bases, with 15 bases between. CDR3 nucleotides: TGTGCCAGCAGTACTTCCGCCGGGAGCTCCTACGAGCAGTACTTC. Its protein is CASSTSAGSSYEQYF.

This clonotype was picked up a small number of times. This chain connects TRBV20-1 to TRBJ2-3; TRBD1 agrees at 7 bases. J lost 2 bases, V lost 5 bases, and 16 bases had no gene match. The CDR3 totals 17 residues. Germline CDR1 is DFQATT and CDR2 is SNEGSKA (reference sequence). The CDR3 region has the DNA TGCAGTGCTTCGACAGGGTACGAGGGTTATGACACAGATACGCAGTATTTT. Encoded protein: CSASTGYEGYDTDTQYF.

DNA for the CDR3: TGTGCCAGCAGCCCCCGGACTAGCGGGAACTCCTACAATGAGCAGTTCTTC. Amino acids: CASSPRTSGNSYNEQFF. V is TRBV4-2 and J is TRBJ2-1; TRBD2 agrees at 12 bases. CDR3 length: 17 residues. V shed 4 bases and J 0 bases; nucleotides not matched to a gene: 4. CDR1 is LGHNA, CDR2 YNFKEQ, per germline.

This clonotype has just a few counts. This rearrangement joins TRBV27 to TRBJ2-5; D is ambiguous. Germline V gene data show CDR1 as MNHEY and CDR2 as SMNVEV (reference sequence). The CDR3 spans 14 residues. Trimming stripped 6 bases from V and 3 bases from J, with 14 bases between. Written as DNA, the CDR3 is TGTGCCAGCAGCTCTTACGGGTTCGAAGAGACCCAGTACTTC. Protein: CASSSYGFEETQYF.